The rows below give T cell receptor beta chains drawn from one sample of a study of control samples from healthy donors and cancer patients. Assay: immunoSEQ multiplex PCR; the TCRdb copy retains only in-frame clones and omits some. The sample shows about 170,000 clones, around 90% of them seen only once. The sample taken for sequencing was blood. All receptors come from a woman in her thirties in good health. Both conserved end residues are part of each CDR3. Each record gives: V gene, J gene, clone size, D gene, CDR3 DNA, CDR3 protein. D genes are given only for firm matches. Size is omitted from some rows. Given values are once, few, many or a class for expanded clones.

>TRBV3-1/TRBV3-2|TRBJ2-7|NA|NA
TGTGCCAGCAGCCAAGGGCCAGGGGGAGGGTACGAGCAGTACTTC
CASSQGPGGGYEQYF
>TRBV2|TRBJ2-1|NA|TRBD2
TGTGCCAGGAAAAATCCACCGGGACTAGGGCTGGTTAACTCCTACAATGAGCAGTTCTTC
CARKNPPGLGLVNSYNEQFF
>TRBV4-1|TRBJ1-1|few|NA
TGCGCCAGCAGCCAAGAATCGACAGTTTCCACTGAAGCTTTCTTT
CASSQESTVSTEAFF
>TRBV29-1|TRBJ1-1|NA|NA
TGCAGCGTTGAATGGGGTTGGGGCACTGAAGCTTTCTTT
CSVEWGWGTEAFF
>TRBV19|TRBJ1-1|NA|TRBD1
TGTGCCAGTAGCGCCGGACAGGGGAATTTGGGAGCTTTCTTT
CASSAGQGNLGAFF
>TRBV5-6|TRBJ1-6|few|NA
TGTGCCAGCAGCTTATCGGCAGGGCCCTCACCCCTCCACTTT
CASSLSAGPSPLHF
>TRBV28|TRBJ1-2|NA|NA
TGTGCCAGCAGTTTGGGAAGCGACCGGGGAAGTAACACCTTC
CASSLGSDRGSNTF
>TRBV6-7|TRBJ2-2|once|TRBD1
TGTGCCAGCAGTTACGACGGAGGCCCCGACAGGGGCCATCAAACAAACACCGGGGAGCTGTTTTTT
CASSYDGGPDRGHQTNTGELFF
>TRBV6-6|TRBJ1-2|NA|NA
TGTGCCAGCAGTAGAGGACAGAGTGACTATGGCTACACCTTC
CASSRGQSDYGYTF
>TRBV18|TRBJ1-1|NA|NA
TGTGCCAGCTCAACTTCGGACAACACTGAAGCTTTCTTT
CASSTSDNTEAFF
>TRBV7-6|TRBJ2-5|NA|NA
TGTGCCAGCAGCCCTAGGGGGACACCCGCACCCCTCCAGGAGACCCAGTACTTC
CASSPRGTPAPLQETQYF
>TRBV20-1|TRBJ2-5|once|NA
TGCAGTGCTAGTCCAGGGAGGCTACAAGAGACCCAGTACTTC
CSASPGRLQETQYF
>TRBV11-2|TRBJ2-5|NA|TRBD2
TGTGCCAGCAGGCCTACTAGCGGACCCCAAGAGACCCAGTACTTC
CASRPTSGPQETQYF
>TRBV5-1|TRBJ2-7|NA|TRBD2
TGCGCCAGCAGCTTTCGAGGCGGGAGTCTTTACGAGCAGTACTTC
CASSFRGGSLYEQYF
>TRBV19|TRBJ1-5|NA|TRBD1
TGTGCCAGTAGTAGCAGGGACAGGGTGAAGCCCCAGCATTTT
CASSSRDRVKPQHF
>TRBV30|TRBJ1-2|NA|NA
TGTGCCTGGAGTGTGTCTCTATCCTCGCTTAACTATGGCTACACCTTC
CAWSVSLSSLNYGYTF
>TRBV19|TRBJ1-6|NA|TRBD1
TGTGCCAGTAGTGTCGGGACAGAGATCTATAATTCACCCCTCCACTTT
CASSVGTEIYNSPLHF
>TRBV24-1|TRBJ2-3|NA|NA
TGTGCCACCAGTGACCGGACGGGGTTAAGAGATACGCAGTATTTT
CATSDRTGLRDTQYF
>TRBV2|TRBJ2-5|NA|TRBD1
TGTGCCAGCAGGAGGGGGGGGACAGGGACCCTTCAAGAGACCCAGTACTTC
CASRRGGTGTLQETQYF
>TRBV29-1|TRBJ2-7|NA|NA
TGCAGCGTCGGGGACTACGAGCAGTACTTC
CSVGDYEQYF
>TRBV28|TRBJ2-2|NA|TRBD2
TGTGCCAGCAGTCCACGACTAGCGGGGGGGGAAGCGAACACCGGGGAGCTGTTTTTT
CASSPRLAGGEANTGELFF
>TRBV5-6|TRBJ2-1|once|TRBD1
TGTGCCAGCAGCTTGGGCAGGGGGCGTTACAATGAGCAGTTCTTC
CASSLGRGRYNEQFF
>TRBV9|TRBJ1-3|NA|NA
TGTGCCAGCAGCGCGGGGGCGGCGTTTAGCTCTGGAAACACCATATATTTT
CASSAGAAFSSGNTIYF
>TRBV7-9|TRBJ2-3|NA|NA
TGTGCCAGCAGCTTATTCGTACTCGGCAACACAGATACGCAGTATTTT
CASSLFVLGNTDTQYF
>TRBV29-1|TRBJ2-2|NA|NA
TGCAGCGCCGGCACGACGACCGGGGAGCTGTTTTTT
CSAGTTTGELFF
>TRBV5-1|TRBJ1-1|NA|TRBD1
TGCGCCAGCAGCTGGGCCGGACAGGGAGAAGCTTTCTTT
CASSWAGQGEAFF
>TRBV12-5|TRBJ1-1|NA|TRBD1
TGTGCTAGTGGTTTGGGGGACAGTGAAGCTTTCTTT
CASGLGDSEAFF
>TRBV11-2|TRBJ1-1|many|NA
TGTGCCAGCAGCCGAGGCCAACTAGCTTTCTTT
CASSRGQLAFF
>TRBV11-2|TRBJ2-1|NA|NA
TGTGCCAGCAGCTTAGTGCGGCTAGTCTCCTACAATGAGCAGTTCTTC
CASSLVRLVSYNEQFF